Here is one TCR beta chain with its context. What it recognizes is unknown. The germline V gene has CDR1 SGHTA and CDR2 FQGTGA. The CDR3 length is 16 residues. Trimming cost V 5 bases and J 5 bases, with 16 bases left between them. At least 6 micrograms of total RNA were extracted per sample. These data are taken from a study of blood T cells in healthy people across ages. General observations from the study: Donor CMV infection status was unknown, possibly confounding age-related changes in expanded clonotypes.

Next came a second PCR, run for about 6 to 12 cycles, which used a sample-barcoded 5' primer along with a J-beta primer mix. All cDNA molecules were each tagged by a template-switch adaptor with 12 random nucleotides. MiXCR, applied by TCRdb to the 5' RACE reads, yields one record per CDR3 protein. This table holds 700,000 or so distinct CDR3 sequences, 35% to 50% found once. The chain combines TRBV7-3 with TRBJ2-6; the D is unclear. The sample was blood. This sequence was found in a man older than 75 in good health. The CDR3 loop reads CASSPTSGFWANVLTF. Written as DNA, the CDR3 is TGTGCCAGCAGCCCCACCTCTGGGTTTTGGGCCAACGTCCTGACTTTC.